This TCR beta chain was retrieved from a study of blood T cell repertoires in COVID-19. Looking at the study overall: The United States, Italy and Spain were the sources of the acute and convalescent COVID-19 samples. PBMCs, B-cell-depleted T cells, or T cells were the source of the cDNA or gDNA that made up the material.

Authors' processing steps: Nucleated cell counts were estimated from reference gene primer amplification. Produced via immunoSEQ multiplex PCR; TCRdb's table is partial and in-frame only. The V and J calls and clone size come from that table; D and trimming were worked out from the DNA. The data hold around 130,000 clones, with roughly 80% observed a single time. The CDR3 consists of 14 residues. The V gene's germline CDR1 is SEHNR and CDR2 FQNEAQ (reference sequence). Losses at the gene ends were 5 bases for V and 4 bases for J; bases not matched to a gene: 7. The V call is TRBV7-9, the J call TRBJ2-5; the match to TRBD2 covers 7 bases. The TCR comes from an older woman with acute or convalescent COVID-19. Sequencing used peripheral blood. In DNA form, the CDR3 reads TGTGCCAGCAGCCTATTCCGGGGGGTAGAGACCCAGTACTTC. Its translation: CASSLFRGVETQYF.